This TCR beta chain derives from a study of blood T cell repertoires in COVID-19. Per the original methods: Researchers report that nucleated cell counts were estimated from reference gene primer amplification. The repertoire was sequenced with immunoSEQ multiplex PCR; TCRdb's copy has only in-frame clones and lacks some. The DNA gave D and trimming, while V, J and clone size come from that table. The sample carries around 300,000 clones, around 80% recorded once. V shed 1 base, J shed 4 bases, and the junction held 5 bases outside the gene matches. Germline CDR1 reads SGHVS; CDR2 reads FQNEAQ. There are 16 residues in the CDR3.

The sequencing input was peripheral blood. The origin of this receptor is a man aged 25 to 40 with active or convalescent COVID-19. The chain links TRBV7-8 to TRBJ2-2, with 8 bases identical to TRBD2. In DNA form, the CDR3 reads TGTGCCAGCAGCTTAGGGCGGGGGGCGTTCACCGGGGAGCTGTTTTTT. Its translation is CASSLGRGAFTGELFF.